The next 32 T cell receptor beta chains were all read from a single sample in a study of beta chain features in type 1 diabetes. The sequenced template was cDNA made from the entire isolated RNA. Data came from immunoSEQ multiplex PCR; TCRdb stores just in-frame clones and leaves some out. Here the sample spans about 340,000 clones, roughly 8% being singletons. Specimen: central memory CD4+ T cells from blood. The receptors derive from a woman between 18 and 30 years old in good health.

The sample holds a few counts of this clone. The chain joins TRBV5-6 to TRBJ2-2; D remains ambiguous. The CDR3 consists of 12 residues. Deletions cut 5 bases from V and 8 bases from J, with 10 bases between. In germline, CDR1 is SGHDT, CDR2 YYEEEE. CDR3 sequence reads: CASSEVKGELFF. CDR3 DNA sequence: TGTGCCAGCAGTGAGGTTAAAGGGGAGCTGTTTTTT.

This rearrangement joins TRBV7-2 to TRBJ2-2, with 11 bases identical to TRBD2. CDR1 SGHTA and CDR2 FQGNSA come from the germline V gene. Losses at the gene ends were 3 bases for V and 5 bases for J; bases not matched to a gene: 8. The CDR3 is 17 amino acids. The CDR3 nucleotides are TGTGCCAGCAGCTTGGGGTTACTAGCGGGAGCTACCGGGGAGCTGTTTTTT. Translation: CASSLGLLAGATGELFF.

This chain connects TRBV18 to TRBJ2-7; 13 nucleotides line up with TRBD2. Germline CDR1 and CDR2: KGHSH and LQKENI. There are 18 residues in the CDR3. The junction had 9 bases not matched to a gene; V was cut back by 4 bases and J by 0 bases. This chain's CDR3 is CASSLGTSGTVGSYEQYF. As DNA, the CDR3 is TGTGCCAGCTCACTTGGGACTAGCGGGACCGTCGGCTCCTACGAGCAGTACTTC.

The rearrangement joins TRBV5-6 to TRBJ2-7; D remains ambiguous. Germline V gene sequence: CDR1 SGHDT, CDR2 YYEEEE. The V gene lost 4 bases and the J gene lost 3 bases, with 11 bases spanning the gap. The CDR3 sequence is 13 residues long. The CDR3 DNA is TGTGCCAGCAGCGCTGACACCAACTACGAGCAGTACTTC. This codes for CASSADTNYEQYF.

A single count supports this clone. V usage is TRBV18 and J usage is TRBJ1-2, with 7 positions matching TRBD1. CDR1 and CDR2 (germline): KGHSH, LQKENI. The V and J ends lost 4 bases and 5 bases, in that order; junction bases with no gene match: 7. The CDR3 sequence is 14 residues long. CDR3 amino acids: CASSRDSNSYGYTF. Here the CDR3 DNA reads TGTGCCAGCTCACGGGACAGCAACTCTTATGGCTACACCTTC.

This clone was detected ten times or more. The rearrangement joins TRBV14 to TRBJ1-1; D gene unclear. The V end was cut by 4 bases, the J end by 4 bases, with 13 bases between. Germline V gene sequence: CDR1 SGHDN, CDR2 FVKESK. CDR3 size: 14 residues. The CDR3 protein is CASSLSGSRTEAFF. DNA of the CDR3: TGTGCCAGCAGCCTTTCTGGCAGTCGCACTGAAGCTTTCTTT.

This clone appeared many times. The rearrangement joins TRBV19 to TRBJ1-5, with D unresolved. The V gene lost 6 bases and the J gene lost 3 bases, with 15 bases spanning the gap. The CDR3 has 15 amino acids. Germline V gene data show CDR1 as LNHDA and CDR2 as SQIVND (reference sequence). The CDR3 region has the DNA TGTGCCAGTAGCTTTACCGGGGAGTACAATCAGCCCCAGCATTTT. It specifies CASSFTGEYNQPQHF.

This clone has at least ten counts. The rearrangement links TRBV29-1 to TRBJ1-1; no definite D call. Deletions cut 5 bases from V and 5 bases from J, with 21 bases between. This CDR3 is built from 15 residues. From germline, CDR1 is SQVTM and CDR2 ANQGSEA. The DNA for the CDR3 is TGCAGCGTTTACCGAGATCCGGGCGGAGGAACTGAAGCTTTCTTT. This sequence encodes CSVYRDPGGGTEAFF.

This chain connects TRBV5-4 to TRBJ2-7, with a tentative D call TRBD2 (7 bases). The CDR3 covers 15 residues. Germline V lookup: CDR1 SGHNT, CDR2 YYREEE (reference sequence). Trimming took 4 bases from V and 5 from J, leaving 19 bases between them. The CDR3 DNA reads as TGTGCCAGCAGCCCCGGGGGGCAGGGCTACCACGAGCAGTACTTC. Translating it yields CASSPGGQGYHEQYF.

This clone turned up a few times. This chain joins TRBV5-4 and TRBJ2-3; 8 nucleotides agree with TRBD2. The V gene end was trimmed by 0 bases and the J gene end by 2 bases; junction bases not matched to a gene: 11. Germline V gene sequence: CDR1 SGHNT, CDR2 YYREEE (reference sequence). There are 18 residues in the CDR3. The CDR3 is CASSLGHSSGGTTDTQYF. CDR3 DNA: TGTGCCAGCAGCTTGGGCCACTCATCGGGAGGGACCACAGATACGCAGTATTTT.

This clone was seen more than once but under ten times. CDR3 residues: CAITNRDPYYEQYF. The CDR3 DNA reads TGTGCCATAACTAACCGGGACCCATACTACGAGCAGTACTTC. The chain couples TRBV6-1 to TRBJ2-7; D could derive from TRBD1 or TRBD2 (5 bases each). Trimming removed 10 bases from V and 3 bases from J, with 19 bases in between. CDR1 is MNHNS, CDR2 SASEGT, per germline. The CDR3 has 14 amino acids.

V usage is TRBV6-1 and J usage is TRBJ2-2; D not certain. The CDR3 sequence is 12 residues long. V was clipped by 7 bases and J by 6 bases, with 9 bases between them. Germline-derived CDR1 and CDR2 are MNHNS and SASEGT. The CDR3 DNA follows: TGTGCCAGCAATATAGCCTCCGGGGAGCTGTTTTTT. Its translation is CASNIASGELFF.

The chain couples TRBV5-4 to TRBJ2-1; 12 bases fit TRBD2. Germline V gene sequence: CDR1 SGHNT, CDR2 YYREEE (reference sequence). The J segment lost 7 bases and the V segment lost 4 bases, leaving 6 bases of the junction unmatched. The CDR3 is 15 amino acids. CDR3 amino acids: CASSPRLAGVNEQFF. The CDR3 region has the DNA TGTGCCAGCAGCCCGAGACTAGCGGGAGTAAATGAGCAGTTCTTC.

The V gene is TRBV18, the J gene TRBJ2-7, with D possibly TRBD1 on 6 matching bases. Trimming removed 6 bases at V and 6 bases at J, with 24 bases between. Germline V lookup: CDR1 KGHSH, CDR2 LQKENI. This CDR3 is built from 16 residues. CDR3 sequence: CASSRVKTGALREQYF. In DNA, the CDR3 is TGTGCCAGCTCCCGTGTAAAGACAGGTGCTTTACGCGAGCAGTACTTC.

This clone was picked up many times. J is TRBJ2-4 and V is TRBV7-9; 11 positions agree with TRBD2. The CDR3 has 15 amino acids. J was trimmed by 1 base and V by 5 bases; bases with no gene match: 1. CDR1 is SEHNR and CDR2 is FQNEAQ in the germline V gene (reference sequence). The CDR3 sequence: CASSPSGGAKNIQYF. For the CDR3, the DNA is TGTGCCAGCAGCCCTAGCGGGGGGGCCAAAAACATTCAGTACTTC.

In this sample, this clone turned up a few times. The chain has TRBV6-5 and TRBJ1-1, with TRBD1 as a possible D gene (6 bases). V gave up 1 base and J gave up 1 base, with 7 bases separating them. This CDR3 is 14 amino acids long. Germline V gene sequence: CDR1 MNHEY, CDR2 SVGAGI. The CDR3 sequence is CASSYLGQNTEAFF. In DNA, the CDR3 is TGTGCCAGCAGTTACTTGGGACAGAACACTGAAGCTTTCTTT.

The J gene is TRBJ1-2, the V gene TRBV11-1; 10 nucleotides match TRBD1. From germline, CDR1 is SGHAT and CDR2 FQDESV (reference sequence). The ends lost 5 bases at V and 6 bases at J; junction bases unmatched: 9. The CDR3 runs to 15 residues. The CDR3 coding sequence is TGTGCCAGCAGCCAAGGGACAGGGGACTCAAATGGCTACACCTTC. It yields the protein CASSQGTGDSNGYTF.

Only a few counts were recorded for this clone. DNA of the CDR3: TGTGCCAGCAGCTTAACCCCTCGGACTAGCGGCACAGATACGCAGTATTTT. This gives the protein CASSLTPRTSGTDTQYF. The rearrangement links TRBV7-2 to TRBJ2-3; 9 positions agree with TRBD2. The CDR3 has 17 amino acids. V shed 2 bases, J shed 1 base, and the junction held 7 bases outside the gene matches. Germline V gene sequence: CDR1 SGHTA, CDR2 FQGNSA.

This chain uses TRBV2 with TRBJ1-5; possibly TRBD1 for D (6 bases). Germline values: CDR1 SNHLY, CDR2 FYNNEI. The ends were cut back, 7 bases at V and 7 bases at J, with 20 bases in the middle. The CDR3 is 15 amino acids. DNA for the CDR3: TGTGCCAGCACGGAACAACCACGGGGGCTGCAGCCCCAGCATTTT. It specifies CASTEQPRGLQPQHF.

This clone was observed a handful of times. One junction end does not reproduce the germline sequence, and a read error may be involved. The chain couples TRBV27 to TRBJ2-3; D is perhaps TRBD2 (6 bases). There are 22 residues in the CDR3. Germline V lookup: CDR1 MNHEY, CDR2 SMNVEV (reference sequence). The CDR3: CASRLFSVRTGTSFRITDTQYF. In DNA, the CDR3 is TGTGCCAGCAGATTATTTTCGGTTCGGACCGGGACTTCGTTCCGGATCACAGATACGCAGTATTTT.

The rearrangement links TRBV28 to TRBJ2-5; the match to TRBD1 covers 7 bases. The CDR3 is 14 residues long. In germline, CDR1 is MDHEN, CDR2 SYDVKM. Trimming at V came to 6 bases and at J to 1 base, leaving 5 bases not matched to a gene. The CDR3 is CASRPGTAQETQYF. As DNA, the CDR3 is TGTGCCAGCAGACCAGGGACAGCCCAAGAGACCCAGTACTTC.

In its sample, this clone was seen a few times. The gene calls are TRBV7-9 and TRBJ2-1; 7 positions match TRBD1. Germline assignment: CDR1 SEHNR and CDR2 FQNEAQ (reference sequence). This CDR3 has 14 amino acids. After removal of 6 bases from V and 9 bases from J, the junction contained 11 bases not matched to a gene. Here the CDR3 DNA reads TGTGCCAGCAGTTTTAATACTGGACAGGTTGAGCAGTTCTTC. It specifies CASSFNTGQVEQFF.

The chain combines TRBV7-2 with TRBJ2-7, with 7 bases matching TRBD1. The CDR3 is 14 residues long. Germline assignment: CDR1 SGHTA and CDR2 FQGNSA. After removal of 3 bases from V and 6 bases from J, the junction contained 8 bases not matched to a gene. CDR3 coding DNA: TGTGCCAGCAGCTTCCAACAGGGGTCTGGCGAGCAGTACTTC. Its protein is CASSFQQGSGEQYF.

The J gene is TRBJ2-1, the V gene TRBV5-1; D is possibly TRBD2 (5 bases). The germline CDR1 and CDR2 sequences are SGHRS and YFSETQ. The germline V and J ends were trimmed by 5 bases and 0 bases, with 12 bases remaining between them. CDR3 length equals 15 residues. CDR3 protein: CASRESGSSYNEQFF. In nucleotides, the CDR3 is TGCGCCAGCAGGGAGAGCGGAAGCTCCTACAATGAGCAGTTCTTC. Based on the CDR3 plus reference TRBV5-1 and TRBJ2-1, the full variable domain is KAGVTQTPRYLIKTRGQQVTLSCSPISGHRSVSWYQQTPGQGLQFLFEYFSETQRNKGNFPGRFSGRQFSNSRSEMNVSTLELGDSALYLCASRESGSSYNEQFFGPGTRLTVL.

This clone occurred a few times. This rearrangement joins TRBV7-2 to TRBJ2-7, with D maybe TRBD1 (5 bases). Germline-derived CDR1 and CDR2 are SGHTA and FQGNSA. V was cut by 5 bases and J by 3 bases, with 23 bases left in between. There are 17 residues in the CDR3. The CDR3 region is CASSTRRYGTGDYEQYF. CDR3 in DNA: TGTGCCAGCAGCACCAGGCGATATGGTACAGGAGACTACGAGCAGTACTTC.

This clone was seen ten or more times. Other DNA sequences in this sample translate to the same CDR3. The gene calls are TRBV15 and TRBJ1-5, with D unclear. The CDR3 runs to 14 residues. V lost 1 base to trimming and J lost 1 base, with 5 bases between them. Germline V gene lookup returns CDR1 LNHNV and CDR2 YYDKDF (reference sequence). The CDR3 loop is CATSRVTSNQPQHF. CDR3 nucleotide sequence: TGTGCCACCAGCAGAGTCACCAGCAATCAGCCCCAGCATTTT.

This clone was observed at least ten times. The chain links TRBV4-3 to TRBJ2-3, with TRBD2 matching 7 bases. V lost 3 bases, J lost 6 bases, and 12 bases stayed unmatched. Germline V gene lookup returns CDR1 LGHNA and CDR2 YSLEER. The CDR3 contains 16 residues. The CDR3, as DNA: TGCGCCAGCAGCCAGGGGGACTATCCCCACTTGGATACGCAGTATTTT. It codes for CASSQGDYPHLDTQYF.

This CDR3 is CASSLLPGTEAFF. CDR3 DNA sequence: TGTGCCAGCAGTTTATTGCCTGGGACAGAAGCTTTCTTT. This chain links TRBV28 with TRBJ1-1; D perhaps matches TRBD1 (6 bases). Germline V lookup: CDR1 MDHEN, CDR2 SYDVKM. Trimming removed 1 base from V and 8 bases from J, with 11 bases in between. The CDR3 is 13 residues long.

This clone was counted between two and nine times. The chain combines TRBV9 with TRBJ2-6; D may be TRBD1 or TRBD2 (5 bases each). Germline assignment: CDR1 SGDLS and CDR2 YYNGEE. The CDR3 spans 17 residues. Between the trimmed V and J ends, which lost 5 bases and 4 bases, there was a span of 19 bases. The CDR3 region has the DNA TGTGCCAGCAGTCCCGGGGCGCCTAGACCCGGGGCCAACGTCCTGACTTTC. It specifies CASSPGAPRPGANVLTF.

This clone was found a few times. The junction and the germline gene differ at one end; a read error may be behind it. The chain has TRBV18 and TRBJ2-1; D perhaps matches TRBD2 (5 bases). Germline lookup yields CDR1 KGHSH and CDR2 LQKENI. This CDR3 is 12 amino acids long. CDR3 region: CASSPPLELRIF. The CDR3 coding sequence is TGTGCCAGCTCACCACCACTAGAGTTGAGAATCTTC.

V and J are TRBV9 and TRBJ2-2; no definite D call. Germline lookup yields CDR1 SGDLS and CDR2 YYNGEE. This CDR3 is built from 16 residues. Trimming took 0 bases from V and 6 from J, leaving 15 bases between them. This CDR3 is CASSVGTLVDAGELFF. The CDR3 region has the DNA TGTGCCAGCAGCGTAGGAACCCTCGTTGACGCCGGGGAGCTGTTTTTT.

The table lists this clone with a few counts. Here the CDR3 reads CASSLNWERAQYF. Written as DNA, the CDR3 is TGTGCCAGCAGCTTAAACTGGGAGAGGGCGCAGTATTTT. The rearrangement links TRBV7-2 to TRBJ2-3; the D gene is possibly TRBD2 (5 bases). Germline V CDR1 and CDR2: SGHTA, FQGNSA. This CDR3 spans 13 amino acids. V was pared by 2 bases and J by 10 bases, with 13 bases between.